These T cell receptor beta chains were read from a single sample in a study of blood T cell repertoires in COVID-19. The repertoire was sequenced with immunoSEQ multiplex PCR; TCRdb's copy has only in-frame clones and lacks some. The table records 93,000 or so clones, roughly 87% of them present only once. The sequencing sample was made of peripheral blood. Source of these receptors: a woman older than 75 in a cohort sampled during active COVID-19. Both conserved end residues are part of each CDR3. D genes are given only for firm matches. Clone size, where shown, is once, few, many, or a class for clones that have expanded.

v_call,d_call,j_call,clone_size,cdr3_nt,cdr3_aa
TRBV2,TRBD1,TRBJ2-3,.,TGTGCCAGCAGGTTGACAGGGGCTGGGGCAGATACGCAGTATTTT,CASRLTGAGADTQYF
TRBV12-3/TRBV12-4,.,TRBJ1-2,.,TGTGCCAGCAGCTCGGTCCGGGGTGGCTACACCTTC,CASSSVRGGYTF
TRBV7-2,TRBD2,TRBJ2-3,.,TGTGCCAGCAGCTTAGTGGGGGGGAGGACCAGGTTAGCAGATACGCAGTATTTT,CASSLVGGRTRLADTQYF
TRBV4-2,.,TRBJ1-4,.,TGTGCCAGCAGCCAAGGATTTGGCGACACAGAAAAACTGTTTTTT,CASSQGFGDTEKLFF
TRBV11-2,.,TRBJ2-1,.,TGTGCCAGCAGCCTGCTAGCACCTGCGCAGTTCTTC,CASSLLAPAQFF
TRBV18,TRBD2,TRBJ2-1,.,TGTGCCAGCTCACCGGGACTAGCGGGGCTAAACAATGAGCAGTTCTTC,CASSPGLAGLNNEQFF
TRBV19,.,TRBJ1-1,.,TGTGCCAGTAGTAAGGCTCTAAGGGGAATTATTGGCACTGAAGCTTTCTTT,CASSKALRGIIGTEAFF
TRBV19,.,TRBJ2-7,once,TGTGCCAGTAGTGAAGTAGGGGGACAAGTCTACGAGCAGTACTTC,CASSEVGGQVYEQYF
TRBV5-4,.,TRBJ2-1,.,TGTGCCAGCAGCCGGGACACATTCTCCTACAATGAGCAGTTCTTC,CASSRDTFSYNEQFF
TRBV25-1,TRBD1,TRBJ1-2,.,TGTGCCAGCAGTACAGGACAGGGTGGCTACACCTTC,CASSTGQGGYTF
TRBV9,TRBD2,TRBJ2-3,.,TGTGCCAGCAGCGACCGGACTAGCGGGAGGTGGGCAGATACGCAGTATTTT,CASSDRTSGRWADTQYF
TRBV19,.,TRBJ2-7,.,TGTGCCAGTAGTATCGGGAAGGGCCCCTACGAGCAGTACTTC,CASSIGKGPYEQYF
TRBV7-2,.,TRBJ2-7,.,TGTGCCAGCAGCTTAGTTGGTAGCGACTACGAGCAGTACTTC,CASSLVGSDYEQYF
TRBV5-1,.,TRBJ2-1,.,TGCGCCAGCAGCTTGGAGACGGGATCCATCCCTGAGCAGTTCTTC,CASSLETGSIPEQFF
TRBV7-9,.,TRBJ1-1,.,TGTGCCAGCAGCTACCGACAGACAACAAGGAACACTGAAGCTTTCTTT,CASSYRQTTRNTEAFF
TRBV9,.,TRBJ2-2,.,TGTGCCAGCACCACCGAAGGCGGCACCGGGGAGCTGTTTTTT,CASTTEGGTGELFF
TRBV19,.,TRBJ1-1,.,TGTGCCAGTAGTATCCTTCAGGGGAACACTGAAGCTTTCTTT,CASSILQGNTEAFF
TRBV24-1,TRBD2,TRBJ2-1,.,TGTGCCACCAGTGATTTGGCTAGCGGAGGTGGGGCAAGCTCCTACAATGAGCAGTTCTTC,CATSDLASGGGASSYNEQFF
TRBV13,TRBD2,TRBJ2-2,.,TGTGCCAGCAGACTAGCGGGAAACACCGGGGAGCTGTTTTTT,CASRLAGNTGELFF
TRBV11-2,.,TRBJ1-4,once,TGTGCCAGCAGCTTTGGGGGGTCTGAAAAACTGTTTTTT,CASSFGGSEKLFF
TRBV18,TRBD2,TRBJ2-1,once,TGTGCCAGCTCACCTGGGTTCGGGGGGGCCTGGGAGCAGTTCTTC,CASSPGFGGAWEQFF
TRBV27,.,TRBJ1-6,once,TGTGCCAGCAGTTTATCCCTTCCGAATTCACCCCTCCACTTT,CASSLSLPNSPLHF
TRBV7-2,.,TRBJ2-7,.,TGTGCCAGCAGCCTTACCTACGAGCAGTACTTC,CASSLTYEQYF
TRBV3-1/TRBV3-2,TRBD2,TRBJ2-7,.,TGTGCCAGCAGCCAAGCGGGCACTGGCGGGAGGACGTCCTACGAGCAGTACTTC,CASSQAGTGGRTSYEQYF
TRBV30,TRBD1,TRBJ1-1,.,TGTGCCTGGGCCGGACAGGGGAGCACTGAAGCTTTCTTT,CAWAGQGSTEAFF
TRBV6-5,.,TRBJ2-5,.,TGTGCCAGCACAGTTTCTAGGGGGGAGACCCAGTACTTC,CASTVSRGETQYF